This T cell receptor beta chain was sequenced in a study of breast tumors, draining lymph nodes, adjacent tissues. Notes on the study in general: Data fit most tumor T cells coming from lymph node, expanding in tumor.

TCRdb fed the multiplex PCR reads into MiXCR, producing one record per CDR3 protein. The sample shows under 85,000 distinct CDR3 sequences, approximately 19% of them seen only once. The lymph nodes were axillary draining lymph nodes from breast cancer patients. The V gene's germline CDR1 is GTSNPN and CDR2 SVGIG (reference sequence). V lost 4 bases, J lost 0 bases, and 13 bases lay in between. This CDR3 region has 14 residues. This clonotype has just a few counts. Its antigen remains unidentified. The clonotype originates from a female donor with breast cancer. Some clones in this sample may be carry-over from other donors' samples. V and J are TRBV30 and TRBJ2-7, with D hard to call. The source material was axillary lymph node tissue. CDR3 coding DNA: TGTGCCTGGAAAGATATCAGAAGCTCCTACGAGCAGTACTTC. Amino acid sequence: CAWKDIRSSYEQYF.